This TCR beta chain was profiled in a study of Ad26.COV2.S vaccination and SARS-CoV-2 variants. Generated by immunoSEQ multiplex PCR, the TCRdb table keeps only in-frame clones and is missing some. Of some 450,000 clones in the sample, about 90% were seen once. Treatment noted: over 15 received Ad26.COV2.S at low or high dose, single or two shots; roughly five received placebo; per-sample allocation not given. It was on day 63 after the first vaccine or placebo injection that samples were taken. The germline V gene has CDR1 MNHNS and CDR2 SASEGT. Trimming shortened V by 0 bases and J by 6 bases, and 12 bases separated the two germline ends. This CDR3 has 15 residues. The table lists this clone with a count of one.

Sequenced material: peripheral blood, taken in a trial of Ad26.COV2.S vaccine versus placebo. This TCR was recovered from a person aged 18-65 years who received the Ad26.COV2.S COVID-19 vaccine or a placebo. The J gene is TRBJ2-4, the V gene TRBV6-1; possibly TRBD1 or TRBD2 for D (5 bases each). CDR3 in amino acids: CASSEAGERGNIQYF. DNA of the CDR3: TGTGCCAGCAGTGAAGCAGGGGAGAGGGGAAACATTCAGTACTTC.